The 3 T cell receptor beta chains below all came from one sample that was sequenced in a study of blood T cell repertoires in COVID-19. Using immunoSEQ multiplex PCR, the repertoire was profiled, and TCRdb retains in-frame clones only, with some absent. The sample contains fewer than 350,000 clones, nearly 90% of which appear only once. The source material was peripheral blood. The receptor source for this set is a man between 18 and 29 years old with active or convalescent COVID-19.

The genes are TRBV29-1 and TRBJ1-1, with a tentative D call TRBD1 (5 bases). The CDR3 consists of 14 residues. CDR1 is SQVTM, CDR2 ANQGSEA, per germline. V shed 3 bases and J shed 3 bases, with 14 bases lying between them. The CDR3 DNA is TGCAGCGTTGAGGAGGGCGTGGGGCACACTGAAGCTTTCTTT. The encoded protein is CSVEEGVGHTEAFF.

V and J are TRBV19 and TRBJ1-1; 7 bases are shared with TRBD1. V lost 11 bases to trimming and J lost 0 bases; unmatched junction nucleotides: 3. CDR3 length equals 12 residues. CDR1 is LNHDA and CDR2 is SQIVND in the germline V gene (reference sequence). CDR3 protein: CAAGQVNTEAFF. The CDR3, as DNA: TGTGCCGCAGGACAGGTGAACACTGAAGCTTTCTTT. The whole variable domain, filled in from reference TRBV19 and TRBJ1-1, reads DGGITQSPKYLFRKEGQNVTLSCEQNLNHDAMYWYRQDPGQGLRLIYYSQIVNDFQKGDIAEGYSVSREKKESFPLTVTSAQKNPTAFYLCAAGQVNTEAFFGQGTRLTVV.

The rearrangement uses TRBV10-2 and TRBJ1-1, with 9 nucleotides matching TRBD1. Germline V gives CDR1 WSHSY, CDR2 SAAADI. This CDR3 has 12 amino acids. V gave up 3 bases and J gave up 12 bases; unmatched junction bases: 5. CDR3 in DNA: TGCGCCAGCAGTGACCCGACAGGGGGGTCTTTCTTT. As protein: CASSDPTGGSFF.